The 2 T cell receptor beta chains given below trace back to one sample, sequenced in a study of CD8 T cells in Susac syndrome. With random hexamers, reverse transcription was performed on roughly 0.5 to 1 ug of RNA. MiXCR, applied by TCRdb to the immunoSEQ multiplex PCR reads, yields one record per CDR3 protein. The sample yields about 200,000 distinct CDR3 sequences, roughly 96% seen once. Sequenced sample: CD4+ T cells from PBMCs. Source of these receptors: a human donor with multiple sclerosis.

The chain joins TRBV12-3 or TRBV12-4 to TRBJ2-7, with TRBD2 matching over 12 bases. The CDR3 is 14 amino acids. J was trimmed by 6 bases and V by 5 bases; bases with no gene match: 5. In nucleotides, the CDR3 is TGTGCCAGCAGTCCTCGACTAGCGGGGGCCGAGCAGTACTTC. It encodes CASSPRLAGAEQYF.

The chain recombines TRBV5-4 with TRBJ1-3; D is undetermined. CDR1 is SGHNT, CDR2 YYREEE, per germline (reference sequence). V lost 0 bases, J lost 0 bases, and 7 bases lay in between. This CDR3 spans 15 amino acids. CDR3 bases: TGTGCCAGCAGCTTGGAACGGAGCTCTGGAAACACCATATATTTT. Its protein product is CASSLERSSGNTIYF.